This TCR beta chain stems from a study of early T cells in non-severe SARS-CoV-2 infection. On the study more broadly: With bulk RNA from unsorted whole blood as input, sequencing yielded unpaired chains.

Each cDNA molecule carried a unique molecular identifier. Using its own MiXCR run on the 5' RACE reads, TCRdb lists one record per CDR3 protein. The profile shows some 26,000 distinct CDR3 sequences, nearly 5% of them singletons. The sample holds a few counts of this clonotype. The receptor comes from an adult who was a healthcare worker with PCR-confirmed SARS-CoV-2 infection or an uninfected control (not recorded which). Sequences were obtained from whole blood.

CDR3 amino acids: CASSRGTRTGLSNQPQHF. CDR3 DNA sequence: TGTGCCAGCAGCCGCGGCACAAGGACAGGGCTTAGCAATCAGCCCCAGCATTTT. The V call is TRBV7-2, the J call TRBJ1-5; 8 bases are a match to TRBD1. After removal of 5 bases from V and 0 bases from J, the junction contained 12 bases not matched to a gene. Germline lookup yields CDR1 SGHTA and CDR2 FQGNSA. The CDR3 runs to 18 residues.